This T cell receptor beta chain was sequenced in a study of CD8+ T cells in alopecia areata. Turning to the study itself: At a dose of 5 to 10 mg twice daily, oral tofacitinib was given to treated patients. Study-level points and caveats: Lesional scalp, notably in alopecia totalis/universalis, had clonality above that of normal scalp.

As concerns this clone: Its cognate antigen is unknown.

RNA was isolated and reverse transcribed to cDNA, the sequencing template. Here immunoSEQ multiplex PCR was the method, and the copy in TCRdb shows in-frame clones only, minus some. The sample lists some 170,000 clones, just over 65% occurring once. PBMCs provided sorted CD4+ and CD8+ T cells. The source of this sequence is a human donor with alopecia areata. The sample was CD8+ T cells sorted from blood, taken at week 0.

The CDR3 loop reads CASSHREGVEEQYF. The CDR3 DNA sequence: TGCGCCAGCAGCCATCGGGAAGGGGTAGAAGAGCAGTACTTC. V gene TRBV4-1 combines with J gene TRBJ2-7; D tentatively reads TRBD1 or TRBD2 (5 bases each). The CDR3 sequence is 14 residues long. The germline V gene encodes CDR1 MGHRA and CDR2 YSYEKL. Trimming took 3 bases from V and 7 from J, leaving 16 bases between them.